Below are 19 T cell receptor beta chains sequenced from a single sample in a study of naive and memory T cell subsets (dated by TCRdb to 2017 to 2019). Receptors were amplified or captured by UMI-ligation and nested PCR. TCRdb shows the sequencer as Illumina MiSeq. The beta constant-region primer consisted of an equimolar mixture of two oligonucleotides that together covered TRBC1 and TRBC2. TCRdb handled the public reads itself, with Q25 trimming in fastp and clone calling in MiXCR, and kept productive beta chains. When rows share a CDR3 protein, they turn into one entry using the most common DNA and genes. The sample data list around 40,000 distinct CDR3 sequences, and about 14% of these were observed just once. The ten largest clones add up to 20% to 25% of the sample. The sample taken for sequencing was effector memory CD4+ T cells from blood. Explained via the paper, the cell subset or site label denotes: effector memory, CD45RA- CD27-. All receptors derive from a human donor in good health.

The chain is built from TRBV12-3 or TRBV12-4 and TRBJ2-1, with D possibly matching TRBD1 (6 bases). This CDR3 region has 15 residues. Trimming cost V 5 bases and J 6 bases, with 17 bases left between them. This CDR3 reads CASSGMRGGSNEQFF. CDR3 coding DNA: TGTGCCAGCAGTGGAATGAGAGGGGGATCCAATGAGCAGTTCTTC.

This chain connects TRBV5-1 to TRBJ2-1; 9 bases fit TRBD2. The germline V gene encodes CDR1 SGHRS and CDR2 YFSETQ. This CDR3 region has 21 residues. V lost 4 bases and J lost 4; bases outside the gene matches: 24. CDR3 coding DNA: TGCGCCAGCAGCCCCCCCCGGCCCGGGACCGTGGGACTAGCCGATTACAATGAGCAGTTCTTC. Encoded protein: CASSPPRPGTVGLADYNEQFF.

The genes are TRBV12-3 or TRBV12-4 and TRBJ2-5, with D tentatively TRBD1 (6 bases). The CDR3 sequence is 13 residues long. V was trimmed by 5 bases and J by 5 bases, leaving 12 bases between them. CDR3 nucleotide sequence: TGTGCCAGCAGTGACAACAGGGAGGAGACCCAGTACTTC. Translating gives CASSDNREETQYF.

This clonotype was seen a few times. Being one base from a much bigger clone, this may be a read error. The chain employs TRBV5-1 and TRBJ2-7; D is ambiguous. The CDR3 is made up of 13 amino acids. Trimming took 3 bases from V and 3 from J, leaving 10 bases between them. Germline values: CDR1 SGHRS, CDR2 YFSETQ. Here the CDR3 DNA reads TGCGCCAGCAGCTGGTCGTTCGGCTACGAGCAGTACTTC. It is translated as CASSWSFGYEQYF.

This clonotype was detected only a few times. The genes are TRBV12-3 or TRBV12-4 and TRBJ2-1; D possibly corresponds to TRBD2 (6 bases). The CDR3 consists of 15 residues. The ends were cut back, 3 bases at V and 3 bases at J, with 12 bases in the middle. The CDR3 bases are TGTGCCAGCAGTTTGAGGCGGGAAGTCTACAATGAGCAGTTCTTC. This sequence encodes CASSLRREVYNEQFF.

This clonotype occurred many times. The CDR3 coding sequence is TGTGCCAGCAGCCCCCACCGGCTTTCCTACGAGCAGTACTTC. Translated, it gives CASSPHRLSYEQYF. The chain joins TRBV13 to TRBJ2-7; D gene unclear. The CDR3 has 14 amino acids. Germline lookup yields CDR1 PRHDT and CDR2 FYEKMQ (reference sequence). The V and J ends lost 5 bases and 1 base respectively, with 12 bases between them.

This clonotype was seen more than once but under ten times. Sequence at one end of the junction differs from germline and may be a read error. This chain joins TRBV19 and TRBJ2-7, with 9 bases aligning to TRBD2. Germline V CDR1 and CDR2: LNHDA, SQIVND (reference sequence). This CDR3 contains 17 residues. The CDR3 nucleotides are TGTGCCAGTAGTGTAGAAAGCGGACTAGCGAAGACCTACGAGCAGTACTTC. Its translation is CASSVESGLAKTYEQYF.

This clonotype was seen more than once but under ten times. The J gene is TRBJ2-2, the V gene TRBV6-6; perhaps TRBD2 as D (6 bases). The CDR3 loop spans 16 amino acids. Trimming cost V 0 bases and J 5 bases, with 13 bases left between them. From germline, CDR1 is MNHNY and CDR2 SVGAGI (reference sequence). The CDR3 nucleotides are TGTGCCAGCAGTTACTCCGGGACTGGAAGAACCGGGGAGCTGTTTTTT. Translated, it gives CASSYSGTGRTGELFF.

This clonotype was seen only a few times. This chain connects TRBV7-8 to TRBJ2-5; D uncertain. Germline assignment: CDR1 SGHVS and CDR2 FQNEAQ. The CDR3 is 14 residues long. V was pared by 1 base and J by 3 bases, with 9 bases between. The CDR3 spells CASSLVASKETQYF. The DNA for the CDR3 is TGTGCCAGCAGCTTAGTGGCCAGCAAAGAGACCCAGTACTTC.

The CDR3: CASSQDRVDEQYF. CDR3 coding DNA: TGTGCCAGCAGTCAAGACAGGGTTGACGAGCAGTACTTC. The V and J genes are TRBV2 and TRBJ2-7; TRBD1 matches 7 bases. There are 13 residues in the CDR3. In germline, CDR1 is SNHLY, CDR2 FYNNEI. Trimming cost V 5 bases and J 5 bases; bases outside gene matches: 6.

This clonotype is medium-sized within its sample. The gene calls are TRBV6-5 and TRBJ2-7; D is possibly TRBD1 (5 bases). Trimming shortened V by 0 bases and J by 3 bases, and 9 bases separated the two germline ends. This CDR3 has 14 amino acids. The germline V gene encodes CDR1 MNHEY and CDR2 SVGAGI. CDR3 sequence reads: CASSYSWQGYEQYF. CDR3 bases: TGTGCCAGCAGTTACTCATGGCAGGGCTACGAGCAGTACTTC.

The chain has TRBV5-1 and TRBJ2-3, with D possibly being TRBD1 or TRBD2 (5 bases each). This CDR3 has 13 residues. Looked up from germline, CDR1 is SGHRS and CDR2 is YFSETQ. V lost 3 bases and J lost 6, with 11 bases in between. The CDR3 DNA reads TGCGCCAGCAGCTGTGAACGGGACGATACGCAGTATTTT. It translates to CASSCERDDTQYF.

This clonotype was recorded many times. J is TRBJ2-6 and V is TRBV7-2; no clear D gene. CDR1 is SGHTA and CDR2 is FQGNSA in the germline V gene. CDR3 size: 12 residues. V was trimmed by 6 bases and J by 6 bases, leaving 6 bases between them. CDR3 in amino acids: CASRSEANVLTF. CDR3 nucleotides: TGTGCCAGCAGGTCAGAGGCCAACGTCCTGACTTTC.

This clonotype has at least ten counts. This sequence joins TRBV7-9 and TRBJ2-5; 7 bases are shared with TRBD2. This CDR3 spans 14 amino acids. With 5 bases clipped from V and 4 bases from J, the junction kept 7 bases outside the gene matches. In germline, CDR1 is SEHNR, CDR2 FQNEAQ (reference sequence). CDR3 DNA sequence: TGTGCCAGCAGCCCTGGCGCGGGAGTAGAGACCCAGTACTTC. Residues: CASSPGAGVETQYF.

In regard to this clonotype: A much larger clone differs from this one at a single base, so this may be a read error. The gene calls are TRBV12-3 or TRBV12-4 and TRBJ2-6; D is possibly TRBD2 (6 bases). V shed 6 bases and J shed 8 bases, with 14 bases lying between them. CDR3 size: 14 residues. CDR3 loop: CASSASRGSNVLTF. Here the CDR3 DNA reads TGTGCCAGCAGCGCCTCTCGGGGGTCCAACGTCCTGACTTTC.

This clonotype was counted at least ten times. The chain joins TRBV6-4 to TRBJ2-3; 8 nucleotides match TRBD1. Losses at the gene ends were 4 bases for V and 2 bases for J; bases not matched to a gene: 5. This CDR3 has 15 residues. Germline V CDR1 and CDR2: MRHNA, SNTAGT. As DNA, the CDR3 is TGTGCCAGCAGTGTGTCGACAGGGGCCACAGATACGCAGTATTTT. Translating it yields CASSVSTGATDTQYF.

Only a few counts were recorded for this clonotype. The chain uses TRBV5-4 and TRBJ1-3; D remains ambiguous. Between the trimmed V and J ends, which lost 4 bases and 4 bases, there was a span of 18 bases. Looked up from germline, CDR1 is SGHNT and CDR2 is YYREEE (reference sequence). This CDR3 is built from 16 residues. DNA of the CDR3: TGTGCCAGCAGCCAGAGGACGGGGAGTCAGGGAAACACCATATATTTT. Translation: CASSQRTGSQGNTIYF.

J is TRBJ2-1 and V is TRBV11-2, with 11 bases lining up with TRBD2. The length of the CDR3 is 16 residues. The trim removed 5 bases at V and 9 bases at J, leaving 12 bases unmatched. The germline CDR1 and CDR2 sequences are SGHAT and FQNNGV. As DNA, the CDR3 is TGTGCCAGCAGCCCCCCTGGTAGCGGGAGGGCCGGTGAGCAGTTCTTC. Its translation: CASSPPGSGRAGEQFF.

Judged by abundance, this clonotype is medium-sized. The V gene is TRBV10-2, the J gene TRBJ2-7, with 8 bases matching TRBD1. CDR1 is WSHSY and CDR2 is SAAADI in the germline V gene. V dropped 7 bases and J dropped 0; count of bases not matched to a gene: 14. This CDR3 has 17 amino acids. CDR3 sequence: CASIWPAQGALSYEQYF. The CDR3, as DNA: TGCGCCAGCATCTGGCCCGCCCAGGGGGCTCTCTCCTACGAGCAGTACTTC.